This T cell receptor (beta chain) was captured by sequencing in a study of blood T cell repertoires in COVID-19. Study-level information: T cells, B-cell-depleted T cells, or PBMCs supplied cDNA or gDNA.

Germline loops: CDR1 SGHTA, CDR2 FQGNSA. CDR3 size: 15 residues. Trimming took off 2 bases at V and 1 base at J, with 8 bases between the two ends. Original methodology: Amplification of reference gene primers provided the estimated nucleated cell counts. TCRdb keeps only in-frame clones here, not all; method: immunoSEQ multiplex PCR. That table gives V, J and clone size, and the DNA gave D and trimming. The sample lists about 170,000 clones, around 87% occurring once. The receptor's source is a man aged 18 to 30 with active or convalescent COVID-19. The chain joins TRBV7-2 to TRBJ2-2; possible D gene TRBD1, 6 bases. The sequenced sample was peripheral blood. In nucleotides, the CDR3 is TGTGCCAGCAGCTTATACAGGGAGAACACCGGGGAGCTGTTTTTT. Amino acid sequence: CASSLYRENTGELFF.